This TCR beta chain was identified in a study of shared clonotypes between healthy human individuals. Overall study results and limits: Sampling involved blood alone; tissue repertoires likely differ.

About 280 ng DNA, tens of thousands of T cell genomes, went into unsorted PBMC replicate PCRs. Using ten immunoSEQ deep assay plates, investigators sequenced unsorted PBMC DNA. Per the original methods: Quality scores were absent from the junction-only immunoSEQ sequences, so filtering differed. The table came from immunoSEQ multiplex PCR; TCRdb's copy has only in-frame clones and leaves some out. V and J calls and clone size come straight from that table; D and trimming were deduced from the DNA. The data contain 400,000 to 500,000 clones, around 78% of them singletons. This clone came up a few times. Its target is unknown. The sequence came from a woman between 35 and 50 years old in good health. Some clones in this sample may be carry-over from other donors' samples. The sequencing input was PBMCs.

CDR3 residues: CSIRVGQDNSPLHF. The CDR3, as DNA: TGCAGCATAAGAGTAGGACAGGATAATTCACCCCTCCACTTT. The rearrangement joins TRBV29-1 to TRBJ1-6; 7 nucleotides match TRBD1. The CDR3 contains 14 residues. V dropped 8 bases and J dropped 5; count of bases not matched to a gene: 9. CDR1 is SQVTM, CDR2 ANQGSEA, per germline.